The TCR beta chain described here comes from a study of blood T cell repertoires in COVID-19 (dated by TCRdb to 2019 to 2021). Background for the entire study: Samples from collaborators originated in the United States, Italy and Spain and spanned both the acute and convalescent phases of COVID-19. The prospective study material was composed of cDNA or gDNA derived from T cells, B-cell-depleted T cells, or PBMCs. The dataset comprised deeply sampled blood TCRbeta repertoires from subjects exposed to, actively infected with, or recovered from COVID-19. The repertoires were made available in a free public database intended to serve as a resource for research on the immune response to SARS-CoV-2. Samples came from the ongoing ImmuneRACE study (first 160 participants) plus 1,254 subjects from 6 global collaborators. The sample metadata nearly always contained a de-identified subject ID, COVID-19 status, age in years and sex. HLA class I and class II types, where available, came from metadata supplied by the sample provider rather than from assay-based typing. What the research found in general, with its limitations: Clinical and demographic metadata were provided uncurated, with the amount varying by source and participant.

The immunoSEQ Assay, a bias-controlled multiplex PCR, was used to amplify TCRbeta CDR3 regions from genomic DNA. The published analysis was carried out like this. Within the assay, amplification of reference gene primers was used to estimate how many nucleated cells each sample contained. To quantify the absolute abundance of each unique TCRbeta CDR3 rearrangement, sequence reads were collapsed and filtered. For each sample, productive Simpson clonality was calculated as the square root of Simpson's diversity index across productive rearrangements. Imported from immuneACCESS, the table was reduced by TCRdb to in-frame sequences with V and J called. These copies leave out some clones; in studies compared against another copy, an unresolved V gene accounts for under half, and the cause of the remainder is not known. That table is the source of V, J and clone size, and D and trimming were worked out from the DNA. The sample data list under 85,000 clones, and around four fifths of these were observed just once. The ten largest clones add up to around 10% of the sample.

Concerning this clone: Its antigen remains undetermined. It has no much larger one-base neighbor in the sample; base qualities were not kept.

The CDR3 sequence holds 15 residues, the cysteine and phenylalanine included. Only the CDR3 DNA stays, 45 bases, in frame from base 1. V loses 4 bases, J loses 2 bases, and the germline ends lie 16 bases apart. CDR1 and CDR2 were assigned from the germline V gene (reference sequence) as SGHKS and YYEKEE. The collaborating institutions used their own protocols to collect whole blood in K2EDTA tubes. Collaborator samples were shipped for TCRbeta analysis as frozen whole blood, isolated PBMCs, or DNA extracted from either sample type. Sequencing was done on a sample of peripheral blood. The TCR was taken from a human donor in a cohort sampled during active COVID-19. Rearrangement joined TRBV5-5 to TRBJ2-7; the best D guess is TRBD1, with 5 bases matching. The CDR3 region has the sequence CASSVATGSAYEQYF. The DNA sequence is TGTGCCAGCAGCGTCGCTACAGGATCGGCCTACGAGCAGTACTTC.